This is a list of T cell receptor beta chains from one sample in a study of OX40 agonist ivuxolimab in advanced cancers. The data were produced by immunoSEQ multiplex PCR, yet TCRdb's version contains in-frame clones alone and is incomplete. The sample shows around 150,000 clones, 85% to 95% of them seen only once. The sample consisted of CD4+ or CD8+ T cells sorted from blood, taken in a trial of the OX40 agonist ivuxolimab. The receptor set was obtained from an adult with an advanced solid tumor such as melanoma, head and neck, liver or kidney cancer. CDR3s include the opening cysteine and the closing phenylalanine or tryptophan. Each record gives: V gene, clone size, J gene, D gene, CDR3 protein, CDR3 DNA. A D gene is named only where the DNA matches it firmly. Part of the rows lack a size; the others show once, few, many or a class for expanded clones.

v_call: TRBV7-8; clone_size: once; j_call: TRBJ2-2; d_call: .; cdr3_aa: CASSSPGLENTGELFF; cdr3_nt: TGTGCCAGCAGCTCACCGGGACTCGAGAACACCGGGGAGCTGTTTTTT
v_call: TRBV7-2; clone_size: .; j_call: TRBJ2-7; d_call: TRBD1; cdr3_aa: CASSLGQVPYEQYF; cdr3_nt: TGTGCCAGCAGCTTGGGACAGGTCCCCTACGAGCAGTACTTC
v_call: TRBV10-3; clone_size: .; j_call: TRBJ2-7; d_call: .; cdr3_aa: CATQRTSAPYEQYF; cdr3_nt: TGTGCCACCCAACGGACCTCGGCCCCCTACGAGCAGTACTTC
v_call: TRBV19; clone_size: .; j_call: TRBJ2-4; d_call: .; cdr3_aa: CASSRVNRGNDKNIQYF; cdr3_nt: TGTGCCAGCAGTCGGGTAAACCGGGGGAACGACAAAAACATTCAGTACTTC
v_call: TRBV7-2; clone_size: .; j_call: TRBJ1-2; d_call: .; cdr3_aa: CASSLGRSDYTF; cdr3_nt: TGTGCCAGCAGCTTAGGCCGTTCTGACTACACCTTC
v_call: TRBV2; clone_size: .; j_call: TRBJ1-1; d_call: .; cdr3_aa: CASSDRRGAEAFF; cdr3_nt: TGTGCCAGCAGTGACAGACGGGGCGCTGAAGCTTTCTTT
v_call: TRBV28; clone_size: .; j_call: TRBJ2-1; d_call: TRBD2; cdr3_aa: CASRDPGRLAGDNEQFF; cdr3_nt: TGTGCCAGCAGGGACCCGGGACGACTAGCGGGAGACAATGAGCAGTTCTTC
v_call: TRBV27; clone_size: .; j_call: TRBJ2-2; d_call: .; cdr3_aa: CASKTGPNTGELFF; cdr3_nt: TGTGCCAGCAAAACAGGGCCGAACACCGGGGAGCTGTTTTTT
v_call: TRBV5-4; clone_size: once; j_call: TRBJ1-3; d_call: .; cdr3_aa: CASSQADSSGNTIYF; cdr3_nt: TGCGCCAGCAGCCAAGCCGACAGCTCTGGAAACACCATATATTTT
v_call: TRBV6-1; clone_size: .; j_call: TRBJ2-7; d_call: .; cdr3_aa: CASSVGPSYEQYF; cdr3_nt: TGTGCCAGCAGCGTGGGTCCCTCCTACGAGCAGTACTTC
v_call: TRBV6-4; clone_size: .; j_call: TRBJ2-5; d_call: .; cdr3_aa: CASSDSTGPQETQYF; cdr3_nt: TGTGCCAGCAGTGACTCGACGGGCCCCCAAGAGACCCAGTACTTC
v_call: TRBV10-3; clone_size: .; j_call: TRBJ1-2; d_call: .; cdr3_aa: CAIRPGNYGYTF; cdr3_nt: TGTGCCATTCGCCCAGGAAACTATGGCTACACCTTC
v_call: TRBV19; clone_size: once; j_call: TRBJ2-3; d_call: .; cdr3_aa: CASAQTDTQYF; cdr3_nt: TGTGCCAGCGCACAAACAGATACGCAGTATTTT
v_call: TRBV10-3; clone_size: .; j_call: TRBJ2-3; d_call: .; cdr3_aa: CAITQQGLPGADTQYF; cdr3_nt: TGTGCCATCACCCAACAGGGACTCCCCGGGGCAGATACGCAGTATTTT
v_call: TRBV6-6; clone_size: .; j_call: TRBJ1-1; d_call: TRBD1; cdr3_aa: CASSYSTGGEAEAFF; cdr3_nt: TGTGCCAGCAGTTACTCGACAGGGGGTGAAGCTGAAGCTTTCTTT
v_call: TRBV5-3; clone_size: .; j_call: TRBJ1-5; d_call: .; cdr3_aa: CARSLPVTSNQPQHF; cdr3_nt: TGTGCCAGAAGCTTGCCGGTAACTAGCAATCAGCCCCAGCATTTT
v_call: TRBV28; clone_size: .; j_call: TRBJ2-3; d_call: .; cdr3_aa: CASSPPSALTDTQYF; cdr3_nt: TGTGCCAGCAGTCCTCCTAGCGCCCTCACAGATACGCAGTATTTT
v_call: TRBV11-2; clone_size: .; j_call: TRBJ2-6; d_call: .; cdr3_aa: CASSFHPSLSGANVLTF; cdr3_nt: TGTGCCAGCAGCTTCCACCCGTCCCTCTCTGGGGCCAACGTCCTGACTTTC
v_call: TRBV5-4; clone_size: .; j_call: TRBJ2-5; d_call: .; cdr3_aa: CASNKGIRETQYF; cdr3_nt: TGTGCCAGCAACAAAGGGATTCGGGAGACCCAGTACTTC
v_call: TRBV7-2; clone_size: .; j_call: TRBJ2-3; d_call: .; cdr3_aa: CASSLGSGTDTQYF; cdr3_nt: TGTGCCAGCAGCTTAGGGAGCGGCACAGATACGCAGTATTTT
v_call: TRBV15; clone_size: .; j_call: TRBJ2-1; d_call: .; cdr3_aa: CATSRGSYYNEQFF; cdr3_nt: TGTGCCACCAGCAGGGGCAGCTACTACAATGAGCAGTTCTTC
v_call: TRBV11-2; clone_size: .; j_call: TRBJ2-7; d_call: .; cdr3_aa: CASNPRRQAGTYEQYF; cdr3_nt: TGTGCCAGCAACCCGAGGAGGCAGGCCGGGACCTACGAGCAGTACTTC
v_call: TRBV18; clone_size: .; j_call: TRBJ1-5; d_call: .; cdr3_aa: CASSPLGGERQPQHF; cdr3_nt: TGTGCCAGCTCACCATTAGGCGGGGAACGCCAGCCCCAGCATTTT
v_call: TRBV4-3; clone_size: .; j_call: TRBJ1-1; d_call: TRBD1; cdr3_aa: CASSQTPGTGRSGTEAFF; cdr3_nt: TGCGCCAGCAGCCAGACCCCGGGGACAGGTCGATCGGGCACTGAAGCTTTCTTT
v_call: TRBV5-6; clone_size: .; j_call: TRBJ2-7; d_call: TRBD2; cdr3_aa: CASSLPTSAFAYEQYF; cdr3_nt: TGTGCCAGCAGCCTTCCGACTAGCGCATTCGCCTACGAGCAGTACTTC
v_call: TRBV7-2; clone_size: .; j_call: TRBJ2-2; d_call: TRBD2; cdr3_aa: CASSATGTSAHGELFF; cdr3_nt: TGTGCCAGCAGCGCCACCGGGACTAGCGCCCACGGGGAGCTGTTTTTT
v_call: TRBV18; clone_size: .; j_call: TRBJ1-5; d_call: .; cdr3_aa: CASSPRNLGQPQHF; cdr3_nt: TGTGCCAGCTCACCACGCAACTTGGGTCAGCCCCAGCATTTT
v_call: TRBV6-1; clone_size: .; j_call: TRBJ1-5; d_call: .; cdr3_aa: CASRGDQPQHF; cdr3_nt: TGTGCCAGCAGGGGTGATCAGCCCCAGCATTTT
v_call: TRBV9; clone_size: .; j_call: TRBJ2-1; d_call: TRBD1; cdr3_aa: CASSVGTGLSSYNEQFF; cdr3_nt: TGTGCCAGCAGCGTGGGGACAGGGTTGAGCTCCTACAATGAGCAGTTCTTC
v_call: TRBV18; clone_size: .; j_call: TRBJ1-2; d_call: TRBD1; cdr3_aa: CASSLGQASGYTF; cdr3_nt: TGTGCCAGCTCCCTCGGACAGGCAAGTGGCTACACCTTC
v_call: TRBV5-1; clone_size: .; j_call: TRBJ1-1; d_call: .; cdr3_aa: CASSSLRARAWTEAFF; cdr3_nt: TGCGCCAGCAGCTCCCTAAGGGCCCGGGCGTGGACTGAAGCTTTCTTT
v_call: TRBV9; clone_size: .; j_call: TRBJ1-4; d_call: TRBD1; cdr3_aa: CASSVDRGGEKLFF; cdr3_nt: TGTGCCAGCAGCGTAGACAGGGGCGGTGAAAAACTGTTTTTT
v_call: TRBV6-5; clone_size: .; j_call: TRBJ2-3; d_call: .; cdr3_aa: CASSSRGADTQYF; cdr3_nt: TGTGCCAGCAGTTCCCGCGGCGCAGATACGCAGTATTTT
v_call: TRBV7-3; clone_size: .; j_call: TRBJ2-3; d_call: TRBD2; cdr3_aa: CASSVGRVRDTQYF; cdr3_nt: TGTGCCAGCAGCGTGGGGAGGGTCAGGGATACGCAGTATTTT